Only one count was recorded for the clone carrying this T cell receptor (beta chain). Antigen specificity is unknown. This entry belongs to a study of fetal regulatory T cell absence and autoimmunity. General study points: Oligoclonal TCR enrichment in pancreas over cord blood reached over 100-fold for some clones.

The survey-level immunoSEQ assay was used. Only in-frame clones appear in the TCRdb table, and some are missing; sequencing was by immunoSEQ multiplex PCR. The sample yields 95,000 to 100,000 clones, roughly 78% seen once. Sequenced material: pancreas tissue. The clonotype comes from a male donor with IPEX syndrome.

The CDR3 region is CASSIPHGNQPQHF. CDR3 DNA sequence: TGTGCCAGCAGCATTCCCCATGGTAATCAGCCCCAGCATTTT. V usage is TRBV9 and J usage is TRBJ1-5; unclear D gene. Germline V gene sequence: CDR1 SGDLS, CDR2 YYNGEE. The length of the CDR3 is 14 residues. Trimming removed 4 bases from V and 4 bases from J, with 12 bases in between.